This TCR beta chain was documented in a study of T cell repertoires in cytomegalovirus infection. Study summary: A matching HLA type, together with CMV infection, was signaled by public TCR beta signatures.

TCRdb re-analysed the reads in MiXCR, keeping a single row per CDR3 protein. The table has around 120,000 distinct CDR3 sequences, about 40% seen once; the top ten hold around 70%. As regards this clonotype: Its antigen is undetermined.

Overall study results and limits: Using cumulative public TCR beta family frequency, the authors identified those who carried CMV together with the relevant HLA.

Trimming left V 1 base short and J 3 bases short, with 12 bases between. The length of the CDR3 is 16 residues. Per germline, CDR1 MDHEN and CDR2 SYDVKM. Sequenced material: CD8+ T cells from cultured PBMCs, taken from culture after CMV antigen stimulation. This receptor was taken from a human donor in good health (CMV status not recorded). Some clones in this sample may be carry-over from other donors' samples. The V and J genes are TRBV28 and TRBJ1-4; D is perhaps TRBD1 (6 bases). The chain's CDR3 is CASSLYRGAANEKLFF. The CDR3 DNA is TGTGCCAGCAGTTTATATCGGGGGGCGGCTAATGAAAAACTGTTTTTT. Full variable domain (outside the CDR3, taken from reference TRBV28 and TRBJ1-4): DVKVTQSSRYLVKRTGEKVFLECVQDMDHENMFWYRQDPGLGLRLIYFSYDVKMKEKGDIPEGYSVSREKKERFSLILESASTNQTSMYLCASSLYRGAANEKLFFGSGTQLSVL.